This T cell receptor (beta chain) was sequenced during a study of blood T cell repertoires in COVID-19. Study at large: Collection of acute and convalescent COVID-19 samples took place in the United States, Italy and Spain. PBMCs, B-cell-depleted T cells, or T cells provided the cDNA or gDNA that made up the material.

The V and J ends lost 5 bases and 5 bases, in that order; junction bases with no gene match: 8. The CDR3 spans 14 residues. Germline loops: CDR1 SGDLS, CDR2 YYNGEE. Original processing methods: From reference gene primer amplification, estimates of nucleated cell counts were derived. TCRdb keeps only in-frame clones here, not all; method: immunoSEQ multiplex PCR. V and J calls and clone size are those listed in that table; D and trimming were worked out from the DNA. The sample includes some 220,000 clones, 87% seen only once; the top ten take 10% to 15%. This receptor was obtained from a woman aged 18-29 years who had recovered from COVID-19. The genes are TRBV9 and TRBJ2-3; 7 bases are shared with TRBD2. The sample consisted of peripheral blood. The CDR3 loop is CASSPEERGDTQYF. In nucleotides, the CDR3 is TGTGCCAGCAGTCCAGAGGAGCGGGGAGATACGCAGTATTTT.